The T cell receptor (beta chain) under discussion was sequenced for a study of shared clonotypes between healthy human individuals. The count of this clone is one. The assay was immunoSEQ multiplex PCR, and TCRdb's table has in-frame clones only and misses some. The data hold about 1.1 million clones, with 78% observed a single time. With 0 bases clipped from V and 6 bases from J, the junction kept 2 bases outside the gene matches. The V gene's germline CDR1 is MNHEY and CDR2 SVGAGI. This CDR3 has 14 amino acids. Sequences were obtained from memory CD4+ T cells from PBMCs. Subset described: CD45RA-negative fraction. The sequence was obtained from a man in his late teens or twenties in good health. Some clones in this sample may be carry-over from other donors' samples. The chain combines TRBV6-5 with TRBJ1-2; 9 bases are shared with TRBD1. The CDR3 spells CASSYSGTGHGYTF. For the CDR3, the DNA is TGTGCCAGCAGTTACTCTGGGACAGGGCATGGCTACACCTTC.